Below, 8 T cell receptor beta chains from the same sample are listed, as sequenced in a study of OX40 agonist ivuxolimab in advanced cancers. Assay used: immunoSEQ multiplex PCR; TCRdb lists only in-frame clones, some missing. The profile covers around 47,000 clones, with 70% to 90% appearing a single time and around 15% taken by the ten largest. Sequencing used CD4+ or CD8+ T cells sorted from blood, obtained in a trial of the OX40 agonist ivuxolimab. Receptor source: an adult with an advanced solid tumor such as melanoma, head and neck, liver or kidney cancer.

Concerning this clone: A much bigger clone sits one base away, suggesting this may be a read error. The genes are TRBV6-4 and TRBJ2-1; 11 nucleotides align to TRBD1. The CDR3 length is 14 residues. The V gene end was trimmed by 4 bases and the J gene end by 6 bases; junction bases not matched to a gene: 2. Germline V gene lookup returns CDR1 MRHNA and CDR2 SNTAGT. The CDR3 DNA sequence: TGTGCCAGCAGTGTCGGGACAGGGGGCAATGAGCAGTTCTTC. It encodes CASSVGTGGNEQFF.

The chain recombines TRBV19 with TRBJ1-5; tentative D call: TRBD1 (5 bases). Trimming removed 3 bases at V and 15 bases at J, with 15 bases between. Germline V CDR1 and CDR2: LNHDA, SQIVND (reference sequence). This CDR3 has 12 residues. The CDR3 DNA sequence: TGTGCCAGTAGTATTGGCGGGGACCCAGGGCATTTT. Protein sequence: CASSIGGDPGHF.

This chain connects TRBV9 to TRBJ1-1; 7 bases align to TRBD1. This CDR3 has 18 amino acids. Germline lookup yields CDR1 SGDLS and CDR2 YYNGEE. V dropped 3 bases and J dropped 1; count of bases not matched to a gene: 15. The CDR3 reads CASSASQDRVYGNTEAFF. In nucleotides, the CDR3 is TGTGCCAGCAGCGCGTCGCAAGACAGGGTCTATGGGAACACTGAAGCTTTCTTT. Full variable domain (missing parts from reference TRBV9 and TRBJ1-1): DSGVTQTPKHLITATGQRVTLRCSPRSGDLSVYWYQQSLDQGLQFLIQYYNGEERAKGNILERFSAQQFPDLHSELNLSSLELGDSALYFCASSASQDRVYGNTEAFFGQGTRLTVV.

V is TRBV6-5 and J is TRBJ2-7, with D possibly matching TRBD1 (6 bases). This CDR3 contains 14 residues. V was pared by 5 bases and J by 5 bases, with 16 bases between. Germline values: CDR1 MNHEY, CDR2 SVGAGI. CDR3 residues: CASSLTYRADEQYF. Here the CDR3 DNA reads TGTGCCAGCAGTCTCACCTACAGGGCCGACGAGCAGTACTTC.

V usage is TRBV7-9 and J usage is TRBJ2-7, with 11 bases identical to TRBD1. Germline loops: CDR1 SEHNR, CDR2 FQNEAQ (reference sequence). The CDR3 runs 16 residues. With 4 bases clipped from V and 5 bases from J, the junction kept 10 bases outside the gene matches. The CDR3 loop reads CASSSTGTGGINEQYF. In DNA, the CDR3 is TGTGCCAGCAGCTCCACCGGGACAGGGGGTATCAACGAGCAGTACTTC.

The rearrangement uses TRBV4-3 and TRBJ1-4; 8 nucleotides line up with TRBD1. The CDR3 has 17 amino acids. Germline-derived CDR1 and CDR2 are LGHNA and YSLEER. The V gene end was trimmed by 0 bases and the J gene end by 4 bases; junction bases not matched to a gene: 7. CDR3 residues: CASSQEGMGQVNEKLFF. The CDR3 DNA sequence: TGCGCCAGCAGCCAAGAAGGGATGGGACAGGTTAATGAAAAACTGTTTTTT.

The chain is built from TRBV9 and TRBJ2-1; D is ambiguous. The V gene lost 4 bases and the J gene lost 0 bases, with 11 bases spanning the gap. The CDR3 consists of 15 residues. Germline CDR1 and CDR2: SGDLS and YYNGEE. The CDR3 spells CASSPSASSYNEQFF. The CDR3 DNA follows: TGTGCCAGCAGCCCCAGCGCCAGCTCCTACAATGAGCAGTTCTTC.

The chain has TRBV25-1 and TRBJ1-3; D might be TRBD1 (6 bases). Germline lookup yields CDR1 MGHDK and CDR2 SYGVNS. The CDR3 is 14 amino acids. V was clipped by 1 base and J by 4 bases, with 8 bases between them. As DNA, the CDR3 is TGTGCCAGCAGTGAATTCGGACAGGGAAACACCATATATTTT. Translating it yields CASSEFGQGNTIYF. The whole variable domain, remainder taken from reference TRBV25-1 and TRBJ1-3, is EADIYQTPRYLVIGTGKKITLECSQTMGHDKMYWYQQDPGMELHLIHYSYGVNSTEKGDLSSESTVSRIRTEHFPLTLESARPSHTSQYLCASSEFGQGNTIYFGEGSWLTVV.